The next 26 T cell receptor beta chains were all read from a single sample in a study of blood T cell repertoires in COVID-19 (dated by TCRdb to 2019 to 2021). The library was produced with the immunoSEQ multiplex PCR assay. Sourced from immuneACCESS, this table was stored by TCRdb with only in-frame sequences that have V and J called. A share of the clones is absent; for the studies checked, an unresolved V gene accounts for under half, and the remainder has no known explanation. The table for this sample lists about 130,000 clones; 74% of them were counted only once. The ten biggest clones cover more than 5.5% of the sample. The sequencing sample was made of peripheral blood. These receptor sequences come from a man aged 55 to 70 with acute or convalescent COVID-19.

This clone has a handful of counts. The chain couples TRBV12-5 to TRBJ1-5, with TRBD1 identical over 8 bases. The ends lost 6 bases at V and 3 bases at J; junction bases unmatched: 10. CDR1 and CDR2 (germline): LGHNT, FRNRAP. The CDR3 is 16 residues long. The CDR3 region has the DNA TGTGCTAGTGGGTCTCAACAGGGGGTAACCAATCAGCCCCAGCATTTT. Translating it yields CASGSQQGVTNQPQHF.

The chain links TRBV5-1 to TRBJ2-1; TRBD2 agrees at 11 bases. This CDR3 comprises 16 residues. Germline values: CDR1 SGHRS, CDR2 YFSETQ. V shed 3 bases and J 0 bases; nucleotides not matched to a gene: 2. The CDR3 region is CASSYGTSGSYNEQFF. The CDR3 nucleotides are TGCGCCAGCAGCTACGGGACTAGCGGCTCCTACAATGAGCAGTTCTTC. The full variable domain, in which reference TRBV5-1 and TRBJ2-1 provide the parts outside the CDR3, is KAGVTQTPRYLIKTRGQQVTLSCSPISGHRSVSWYQQTPGQGLQFLFEYFSETQRNKGNFPGRFSGRQFSNSRSEMNVSTLELGDSALYLCASSYGTSGSYNEQFFGPGTRLTVL.

The rearrangement links TRBV6-6 to TRBJ2-7; 7 bases align to TRBD1. V lost 5 bases, J lost 3 bases, and 13 bases stayed unmatched. Germline V gene sequence: CDR1 MNHNY, CDR2 SVGAGI (reference sequence). CDR3 length equals 16 residues. The CDR3 region has the DNA TGTGCCAGCAGTGCACAGGGGCAATCATCTAACTACGAGCAGTACTTC. This codes for CASSAQGQSSNYEQYF.

This clone was seen only a few times. This rearrangement joins TRBV19 to TRBJ1-2; D gene ambiguous. This CDR3 is built from 16 residues. Germline V gene data show CDR1 as LNHDA and CDR2 as SQIVND (reference sequence). Trimming removed 6 bases from V and 5 bases from J, with 22 bases in between. The CDR3 sequence: CASSTAGGWIRYGYTF. The CDR3 nucleotides read TGTGCCAGTAGCACGGCGGGAGGGTGGATTCGGTATGGCTACACCTTC.

This clone was counted a single time. V and J are TRBV9 and TRBJ2-2; tentatively, D is TRBD1 (5 bases). CDR3 length equals 15 residues. Germline V gene sequence: CDR1 SGDLS, CDR2 YYNGEE. The germline V and J ends were trimmed by 4 bases and 5 bases, with 15 bases remaining between them. Here the CDR3 reads CASSSKTATTGELFF. The DNA for the CDR3 is TGTGCCAGCAGCTCCAAGACAGCCACAACCGGGGAGCTGTTTTTT.

The chain uses TRBV30 and TRBJ2-7; D perhaps matches TRBD2 (5 bases). The V end was cut by 8 bases, the J end by 4 bases, with 15 bases between. The germline CDR1 and CDR2 sequences are GTSNPN and SVGIG (reference sequence). The CDR3 runs to 12 residues. The chain's CDR3 is CAGSSLIYEQYF. As DNA, the CDR3 is TGTGCCGGATCTAGCCTCATTTACGAGCAGTACTTC.

V is TRBV6-1 and J is TRBJ1-2; the D is unclear. The CDR3 has 16 amino acids. Germline V gene sequence: CDR1 MNHNS, CDR2 SASEGT. With 3 bases removed from V and 4 bases from J, the gap between germline ends came to 18 bases. The CDR3 reads CASSDNGENGFYGYTF. In DNA form, the CDR3 reads TGTGCCAGCAGTGATAACGGGGAGAACGGGTTCTATGGCTACACCTTC.

The J gene is TRBJ1-2, the V gene TRBV12-3 or TRBV12-4; no reliable D call. The CDR3 has 13 amino acids. V was shortened by 7 bases and J by 4 bases, with 13 bases between the two germline ends. The CDR3 is CASKPKTAYGYTF. CDR3 nucleotides: TGTGCCAGCAAACCCAAAACAGCCTATGGCTACACCTTC.

J is TRBJ2-1 and V is TRBV5-1; weak D call: TRBD1 (5 bases). CDR1 and CDR2 from the germline V gene are SGHRS and YFSETQ. V shed 4 bases and J shed 4 bases, with 12 bases lying between them. The CDR3 has 14 amino acids. The CDR3 DNA reads as TGCGCCAGCAGCACTCTACAGGCTTACAATGAGCAGTTCTTC. Translation gives CASSTLQAYNEQFF.

This rearrangement joins TRBV19 to TRBJ1-1; 8 nucleotides line up with TRBD1. The junction had 8 bases not matched to a gene; V was cut back by 6 bases and J by 2 bases. Per germline, CDR1 LNHDA and CDR2 SQIVND (reference sequence). The length of the CDR3 is 15 residues. CDR3 nucleotide sequence: TGTGCCAGTAGGGGGACAGGCTCCTACAACACTGAAGCTTTCTTT. It is translated as CASRGTGSYNTEAFF.

The chain is built from TRBV2 and TRBJ2-7; TRBD1 is a possible D gene (5 bases). From germline, CDR1 is SNHLY and CDR2 FYNNEI. The CDR3 totals 15 residues. Trimming took 3 bases from V and 5 from J, leaving 17 bases between them. CDR3 loop: CASSEVQGSFDEQYF. The DNA for the CDR3 is TGTGCCAGCAGTGAGGTGCAGGGAAGTTTTGACGAGCAGTACTTC.

V is TRBV7-2 and J is TRBJ1-6; D remains unclear. There are 13 residues in the CDR3. Germline CDR1 reads SGHTA; CDR2 reads FQGNSA. V was trimmed by 1 base and J by 6 bases, leaving 4 bases between them. DNA of the CDR3: TGTGCCAGCAGCTTAGGCAGTAATTCACCCCTCCACTTT. It codes for CASSLGSNSPLHF.

The V call is TRBV29-1, the J call TRBJ1-2, with D uncertain. Germline loops: CDR1 SQVTM, CDR2 ANQGSEA. The CDR3 extends over 10 amino acids. V dropped 8 bases and J dropped 3 bases, with 7 bases sitting between them. CDR3 sequence: CSFRYYGYTF. The CDR3 DNA is TGCAGCTTCCGTTACTATGGCTACACCTTC.

The rearrangement uses TRBV29-1 and TRBJ2-3; possible D gene TRBD2, 6 bases. Deletions cut 4 bases from V and 2 bases from J, with 13 bases between. Germline V gene lookup returns CDR1 SQVTM and CDR2 ANQGSEA. CDR3 length equals 14 residues. This chain's CDR3 is CSVVQQRATDTQYF. For the CDR3, the DNA is TGCAGCGTTGTACAGCAGCGGGCCACAGATACGCAGTATTTT.

The V and J genes are TRBV9 and TRBJ2-3; 16 bases line up with TRBD2. The length of the CDR3 is 20 residues. Per germline, CDR1 SGDLS and CDR2 YYNGEE. With V trimmed by 4 bases and J by 8 bases, 19 bases remained unmatched. CDR3 coding DNA: TGTGCCAGCAGCTCAACTCCGGGACTAGCGGGAGGGATACCACAGAGTACGCAGTATTTT. It specifies CASSSTPGLAGGIPQSTQYF.

The rearrangement joins TRBV15 to TRBJ1-5; possibly TRBD1 for D (5 bases). The germline CDR1 and CDR2 sequences are LNHNV and YYDKDF (reference sequence). CDR3 length equals 14 residues. V was trimmed by 5 bases and J by 8 bases, leaving 16 bases between them. In DNA form, the CDR3 reads TGTGCCACCAGCCGAACAGGCGGTGGGGAGCCCCAGCATTTT. It encodes CATSRTGGGEPQHF.

V is TRBV6-6 and J is TRBJ1-5; 8 bases are shared with TRBD1. V gave up 5 bases and J gave up 7 bases; unmatched junction bases: 4. Germline CDR1 MNHNY, CDR2 SVGAGI (reference sequence). This CDR3 has 13 amino acids. The CDR3, as DNA: TGTGCCAGCAGTCCAGGGGGCCGGCAGCCCCAGCATTTT. It codes for CASSPGGRQPQHF.

This clone was detected only a few times. This chain links TRBV11-3 with TRBJ2-5; 7 nucleotides line up with TRBD1. Trimming took 1 base from V and 2 from J; bases not matched to a gene: 1. The CDR3 runs 14 residues. CDR1 and CDR2 (germline): SGHNT, YENEEA. Here the CDR3 DNA reads TGTGCCAGCAGCTTAGGCAGGGGGCAAGAGACCCAGTACTTC. Translated: CASSLGRGQETQYF.

The gene calls are TRBV15 and TRBJ1-1, with 9 bases that match TRBD1. Trimming cost V 2 bases and J 5 bases; bases outside gene matches: 9. This CDR3 is built from 16 residues. Germline V gives CDR1 LNHNV, CDR2 YYDKDF (reference sequence). This CDR3 reads CATSRPTGGGLTEAFF. The DNA for the CDR3 is TGTGCCACCAGCAGACCGACAGGGGGTGGGTTAACTGAAGCTTTCTTT.

V usage is TRBV6-5 and J usage is TRBJ1-2; 10 bases align to TRBD1. The CDR3 loop spans 14 amino acids. J was trimmed by 8 bases and V by 6 bases; bases with no gene match: 9. The germline V gene has CDR1 MNHEY and CDR2 SVGAGI. The CDR3: CASSGTGEFGGYTF. The DNA of the CDR3 is TGTGCCAGCAGCGGGACAGGGGAATTCGGCGGCTACACCTTC.

CDR3 protein: CASSYSGASSNYGYTF. CDR3 DNA sequence: TGTGCCAGCAGTTACAGCGGGGCATCTTCTAACTATGGCTACACCTTC. The chain is built from TRBV6-6 and TRBJ1-2, with D perhaps matching TRBD1 (5 bases). The CDR3 length is 16 residues. Germline assignment: CDR1 MNHNY and CDR2 SVGAGI (reference sequence). V gave up 2 bases and J gave up 0 bases, with 13 bases separating them.

CDR3 protein: CASSLRVPGELFF. CDR3 nucleotides: TGTGCCAGCAGCCTCAGGGTGCCCGGGGAGCTGTTTTTT. J is TRBJ2-2 and V is TRBV11-2, with D maybe TRBD1 (5 bases). The ends were cut back, 5 bases at V and 6 bases at J, with 10 bases in the middle. CDR1 is SGHAT and CDR2 is FQNNGV in the germline V gene. The CDR3 totals 13 residues.

The chain joins TRBV12-3 or TRBV12-4 to TRBJ2-2; D gene unclear. CDR3 length: 13 amino acids. The V end was cut by 2 bases, the J end by 7 bases, with 8 bases between. The DNA of the CDR3 is TGTGCCAGCAGTTTAACCCTAGGCGGGGAGCTGTTTTTT. It specifies CASSLTLGGELFF.

This sequence joins TRBV7-3 and TRBJ2-5; D is possibly TRBD2 (6 bases). The CDR3 spans 13 residues. Trimming took 4 bases from V and 7 from J, leaving 13 bases between them. CDR1 is SGHTA and CDR2 is FQGTGA in the germline V gene. The CDR3 reads CASSSQSGGTQYF. CDR3 bases: TGTGCCAGCAGCTCCCAGTCCGGGGGGACCCAGTACTTC.

The chain combines TRBV7-8 with TRBJ1-5; 9 positions match TRBD1. CDR1 is SGHVS and CDR2 is FQNEAQ in the germline V gene. CDR3 length: 16 amino acids. With V trimmed by 1 base and J by 5 bases, 6 bases remained unmatched. The DNA for the CDR3 is TGTGCCAGCAGCTTAGAGGGACAGGGTTTTTATCAGCCCCAGCATTTT. Protein product: CASSLEGQGFYQPQHF.

The chain carries TRBV2 and TRBJ2-7; D might be TRBD1 (6 bases). The CDR3 has 15 residues. V was trimmed by 5 bases and J by 3 bases, leaving 17 bases between them. Per the germline V gene, CDR1 is SNHLY and CDR2 is FYNNEI. The CDR3 here is CASSLQGSFGYEQYF. The CDR3 DNA is TGTGCCAGCAGTCTACAGGGATCCTTTGGCTACGAGCAGTACTTC.